There are a few counts of the clone carrying this T cell receptor beta chain. What it recognizes is unknown. An end of the junction does not agree with germline; a read error may underlie this. This specimen comes from a study of CD8+CD57+ T cells in acquired aplastic anemia. Whole-study findings and limits: Patients versus controls showed no significant CD8+ Simpson's diversity difference.

CDR3 and TCR beta VDJ profiling relied on a genomic DNA template. TCRdb called the reads again in MiXCR, with one record for every CDR3 protein. There are about 200,000 distinct CDR3 sequences in the sample; around 49% occur only once, and around 20% lies in the top ten. Selection for sequencing was limited to patients who had shown CD8+CD57+ cell expansion by flow cytometry. The material sequenced was sorted CD4+, CD8+, or CD8+CD57+ T cells (not recorded which) from PBMCs. This clonotype was obtained from a human donor with aplastic anemia.

The CDR3 nucleotides read TGTGCCAGCAGCTTGTGGCTGAACACTGAAGCTCTCTTT. Its translation is CASSLWLNTEALF. The chain carries TRBV5-6 and TRBJ1-1; D is undetermined. The germline CDR1 and CDR2 sequences are SGHDT and YYEEEE. The CDR3 totals 13 residues.